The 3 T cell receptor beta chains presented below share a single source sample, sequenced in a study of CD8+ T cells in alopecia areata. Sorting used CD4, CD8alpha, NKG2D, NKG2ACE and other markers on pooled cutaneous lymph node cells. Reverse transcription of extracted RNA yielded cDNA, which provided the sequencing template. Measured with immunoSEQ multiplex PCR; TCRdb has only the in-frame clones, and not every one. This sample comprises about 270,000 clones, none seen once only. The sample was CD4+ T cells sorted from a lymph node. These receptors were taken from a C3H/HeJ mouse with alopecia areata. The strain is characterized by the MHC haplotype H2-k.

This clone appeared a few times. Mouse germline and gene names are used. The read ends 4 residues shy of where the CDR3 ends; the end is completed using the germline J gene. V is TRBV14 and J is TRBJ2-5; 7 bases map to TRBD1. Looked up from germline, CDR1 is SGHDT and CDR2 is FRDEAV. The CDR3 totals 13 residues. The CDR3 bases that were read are TGTGCCAGCAGTTTGGTCAGGGGGGAC. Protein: CASSLVRGD. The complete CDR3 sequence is CASSLVRGDTQYF.

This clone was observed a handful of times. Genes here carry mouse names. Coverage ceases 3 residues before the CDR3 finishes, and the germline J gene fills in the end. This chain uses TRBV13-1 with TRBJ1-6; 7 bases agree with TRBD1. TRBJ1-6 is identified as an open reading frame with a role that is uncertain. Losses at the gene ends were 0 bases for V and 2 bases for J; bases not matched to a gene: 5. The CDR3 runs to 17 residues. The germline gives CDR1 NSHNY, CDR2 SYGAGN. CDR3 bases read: TGTGCCAGCAGTGATGCAAAGGGGGCTCCCTATAATTCGCCC. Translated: CASSDAKGAPYNSP. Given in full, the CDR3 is CASSDAKGAPYNSPLYF.

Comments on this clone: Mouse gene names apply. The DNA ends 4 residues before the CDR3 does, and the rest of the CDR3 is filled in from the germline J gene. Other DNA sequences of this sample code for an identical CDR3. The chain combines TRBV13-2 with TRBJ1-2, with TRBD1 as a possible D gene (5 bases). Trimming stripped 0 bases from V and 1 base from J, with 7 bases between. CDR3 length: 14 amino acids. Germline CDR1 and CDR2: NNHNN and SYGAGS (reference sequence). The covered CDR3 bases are TGTGCCAGCGGTGATGGCACAGGAAACTCC. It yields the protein CASGDGTGNS. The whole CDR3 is CASGDGTGNSDYTF.